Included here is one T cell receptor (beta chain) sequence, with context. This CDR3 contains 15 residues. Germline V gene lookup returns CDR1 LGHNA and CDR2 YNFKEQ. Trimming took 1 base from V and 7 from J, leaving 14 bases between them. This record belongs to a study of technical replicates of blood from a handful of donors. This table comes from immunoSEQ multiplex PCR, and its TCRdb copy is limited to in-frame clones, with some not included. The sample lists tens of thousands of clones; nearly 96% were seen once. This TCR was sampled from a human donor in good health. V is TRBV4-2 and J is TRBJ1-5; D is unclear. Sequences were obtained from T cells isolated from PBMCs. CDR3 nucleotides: TGTGCCAGCAGCCAAGTAGAGGGTATTGGGCAGCCCCAGCATTTT. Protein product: CASSQVEGIGQPQHF.